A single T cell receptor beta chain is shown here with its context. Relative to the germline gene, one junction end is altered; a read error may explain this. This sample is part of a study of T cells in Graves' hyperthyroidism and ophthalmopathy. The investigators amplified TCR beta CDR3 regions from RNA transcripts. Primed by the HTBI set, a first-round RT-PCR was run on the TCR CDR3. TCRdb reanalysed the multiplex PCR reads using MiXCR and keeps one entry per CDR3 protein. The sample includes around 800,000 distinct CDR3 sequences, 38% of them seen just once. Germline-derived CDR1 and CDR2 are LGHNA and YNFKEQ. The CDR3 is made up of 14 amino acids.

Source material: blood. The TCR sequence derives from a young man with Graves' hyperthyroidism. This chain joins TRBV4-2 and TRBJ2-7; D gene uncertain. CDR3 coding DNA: TGTGCCAGCAGCCAAGATCTTACCAAATACGAGCCGTACTTC. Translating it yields CASSQDLTKYEPYF.